Listed here are 12 T cell receptor beta chains from one sample, sequenced in a study of blood T cell repertoires in COVID-19 (TCRdb year 2020). The library was made by the immunoSEQ multiplex PCR assay. TCRdb took over this immuneACCESS table, retaining in-frame rearrangements with V and J assigned. Such tables are incomplete; in checked studies, under half of the missing clones stem from an unresolved V gene, and the remainder is unexplained. This sample comprises roughly 200,000 clones, 78% of them detected only once. The biggest ten clones account for 2.5% to 3.5% of the sample. The sequencing sample was made of peripheral blood. All receptors come from a woman aged 80 or over with active or convalescent COVID-19.

The chain joins TRBV5-4 to TRBJ1-2, with D possibly TRBD1 on 6 matching bases. V lost 5 bases to trimming and J lost 2 bases, with 19 bases between them. The CDR3 runs 16 residues. Germline loops: CDR1 SGHNT, CDR2 YYREEE (reference sequence). The CDR3 sequence is CASSSGRTAANYGYTF. Here the CDR3 DNA reads TGTGCCAGCAGTTCGGGAAGGACAGCTGCGAACTATGGCTACACCTTC.

The J gene is TRBJ1-5, the V gene TRBV15, with TRBD1 matching over 7 bases. The CDR3 has 15 residues. After removal of 0 bases from V and 5 bases from J, the junction contained 4 bases not matched to a gene. Germline V gene lookup returns CDR1 LNHNV and CDR2 YYDKDF (reference sequence). CDR3 in amino acids: CATSREQGFDQPQHF. The CDR3 DNA is TGTGCCACCAGCAGAGAACAGGGGTTCGATCAGCCCCAGCATTTT.

The rearrangement joins TRBV27 to TRBJ2-7; D might be TRBD2 (7 bases). CDR1 and CDR2 (germline): MNHEY, SMNVEV (reference sequence). Trimming took off 5 bases at V and 5 bases at J, with 19 bases between the two ends. This CDR3 region has 15 residues. The DNA of the CDR3 is TGTGCCAGCAGTCCCGCGCGCGGGGGCCTCCACGAGCAGTACTTC. This gives the protein CASSPARGGLHEQYF.

The V call is TRBV11-2, the J call TRBJ1-3, with D perhaps matching TRBD1 (5 bases). CDR3 length equals 14 residues. The V end was cut by 6 bases, the J end by 3 bases, with 12 bases between. CDR1 and CDR2 (germline): SGHAT, FQNNGV. The CDR3 DNA reads as TGTGCCAGCAGTACGAGGGGAGGTGGAAACACCATATATTTT. Encoded protein: CASSTRGGGNTIYF.

The chain is built from TRBV4-3 and TRBJ2-4; D call uncertain. The V end lost 0 bases, the J end lost 7 bases, and 4 bases lay between the germline ends. Germline-derived CDR1 and CDR2 are LGHNA and YSLEER. The CDR3 extends over 12 amino acids. CDR3 DNA: TGCGCCAGCAGCCAAGATTCTAACATTCAGTACTTC. This encodes CASSQDSNIQYF.

The V gene is TRBV4-1, the J gene TRBJ2-1; a possible D gene is TRBD2 (6 bases). This CDR3 region has 14 residues. CDR1 MGHRA and CDR2 YSYEKL come from the germline V gene. V lost 4 bases and J 7 bases, leaving 14 bases between the germline ends. The CDR3 sequence is CASSRGDPKNEQFF. The CDR3 nucleotides are TGCGCCAGCAGCCGCGGGGATCCGAAGAATGAGCAGTTCTTC.

The chain recombines TRBV24-1 with TRBJ1-5; D is perhaps TRBD1 (6 bases). The germline V and J ends were trimmed by 3 bases and 1 base, with 12 bases remaining between them. The CDR3 runs 16 residues. Germline V gene data show CDR1 as KGHDR and CDR2 as SFDVKD. CDR3 in DNA: TGTGCCACCAGTGATAACAACAGGGTAAGCAATCAGCCCCAGCATTTT. Its translation: CATSDNNRVSNQPQHF.

CDR3 coding DNA: TGTGCCAGCACCTCCGGGGAGGCCTCGACCTCTCGAGTGCAGTACTTC. Translated: CASTSGEASTSRVQYF. J is TRBJ2-7 and V is TRBV27, with D perhaps TRBD2 (6 bases). Germline lookup yields CDR1 MNHEY and CDR2 SMNVEV (reference sequence). The length of the CDR3 is 16 residues. The V end was cut by 7 bases, the J end by 9 bases, with 28 bases between.

The chain recombines TRBV15 with TRBJ1-2, with D unclear. This CDR3 is 12 amino acids long. V gave up 2 bases and J gave up 3 bases, with 4 bases separating them. The V gene's germline CDR1 is LNHNV and CDR2 YYDKDF (reference sequence). The CDR3 bases are TGTGCCACCAGCAGATATCACTATGGCTACACCTTC. Its translation is CATSRYHYGYTF.

This chain connects TRBV24-1 to TRBJ1-2; D not certain. Germline CDR1 reads KGHDR; CDR2 reads SFDVKD. Trimming pared 4 bases from V and 6 bases from J, leaving 11 bases between. The CDR3 loop spans 13 amino acids. Written as DNA, the CDR3 is TGTGCCACCAGTGAGGCTCTTACCCATGGCTACACCTTC. It is translated as CATSEALTHGYTF.

CDR3 amino acids: CASSHGRNYGYTF. CDR3 coding DNA: TGTGCCAGCAGCCATGGGAGGAACTATGGCTACACCTTC. The J gene is TRBJ1-2, the V gene TRBV3-1 (or the pseudogene TRBV3-2); no reliable D call. CDR1 LGHDT and CDR2 YNNKEL come from the germline V gene (reference sequence). The V and J ends lost 3 bases and 2 bases respectively, with 7 bases between them. The CDR3 covers 13 residues.

The V gene is TRBV11-2, the J gene TRBJ2-7; 11 bases are a match to TRBD2. Losses at the gene ends were 1 base for V and 1 base for J; bases not matched to a gene: 6. The CDR3 is 17 amino acids. Germline lookup yields CDR1 SGHAT and CDR2 FQNNGV. The CDR3 protein is CASSLGRTSGGSYEQYF. The CDR3 region has the DNA TGTGCCAGCAGCTTAGGCCGCACTAGCGGGGGATCCTACGAGCAGTACTTC.